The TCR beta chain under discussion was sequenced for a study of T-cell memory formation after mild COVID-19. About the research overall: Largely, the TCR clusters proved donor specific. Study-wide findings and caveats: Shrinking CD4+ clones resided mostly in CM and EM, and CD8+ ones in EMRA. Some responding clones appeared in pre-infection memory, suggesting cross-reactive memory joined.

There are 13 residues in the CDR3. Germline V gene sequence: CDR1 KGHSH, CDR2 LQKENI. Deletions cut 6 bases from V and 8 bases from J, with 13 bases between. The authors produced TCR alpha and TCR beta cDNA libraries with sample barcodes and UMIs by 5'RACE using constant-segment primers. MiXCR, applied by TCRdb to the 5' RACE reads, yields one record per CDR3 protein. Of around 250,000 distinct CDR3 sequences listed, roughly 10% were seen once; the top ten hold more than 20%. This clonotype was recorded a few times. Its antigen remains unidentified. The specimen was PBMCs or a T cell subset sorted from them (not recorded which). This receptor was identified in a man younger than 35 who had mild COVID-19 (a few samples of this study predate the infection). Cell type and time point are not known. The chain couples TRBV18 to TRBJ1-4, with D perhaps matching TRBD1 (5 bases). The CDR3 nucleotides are TGTGCCAGCTCCCCGGACGGGGGGGAAAAACTGTTTTTT. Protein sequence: CASSPDGGEKLFF.